The 18 T cell receptor beta chains below were found in one sample sequenced in a study of T cells in Graves' hyperthyroidism and ophthalmopathy. Amplification of TCR beta CDR3 regions was performed using RNA transcripts as template. First-round RT-PCR targeting the TCR CDR3 was performed with the HTBI primer set. TCRdb used MiXCR to reprocess the multiplex PCR reads, holding one entry per CDR3 protein. The table includes hundreds of thousands of distinct CDR3 sequences, about 20% detected once. Sequencing used blood. The receptors derive from a middle-aged man with Graves' ophthalmopathy.

The chain combines TRBV29-1 with TRBJ2-7; possible D gene TRBD2, 6 bases. V dropped 3 bases and J dropped 3 bases, with 6 bases sitting between them. The CDR3 spans 11 residues. Germline V gene data show CDR1 as SQVTM and CDR2 as ANQGSEA. The CDR3 DNA follows: TGCAGCGTTGAGGAGGGCTACGAGCAGTACTTC. It codes for CSVEEGYEQYF.

This clonotype was seen a handful of times. This CDR3 reads CASSLDQRMYEQYF. CDR3 in DNA: TGTGCCAGCAGCTTAGACCAGCGGATGTACGAGCAGTACTTC. The rearrangement uses TRBV11-2 and TRBJ2-7; D might be TRBD2 (5 bases). The germline gives CDR1 SGHAT, CDR2 FQNNGV. Trimming pared 0 bases from V and 4 bases from J, leaving 10 bases between. CDR3 length: 14 residues.

This clonotype has just a few counts. One end of the junction fails to match germline, which may point to a read error. The chain uses TRBV18 and TRBJ2-3, with D unresolved. Germline V lookup: CDR1 KGHSH, CDR2 LQKENI. CDR3 length: 13 amino acids. CDR3 DNA sequence: TGTGCCGGCTCACCACCGAGCGCAGATACGCAGTATTTT. Encoded protein: CAGSPPSADTQYF.

In this sample, this clonotype turned up a few times. This chain uses TRBV6-2 or TRBV6-3 with TRBJ2-3; TRBD1 matches 9 bases. Germline V gene sequence: CDR1 MNHEY, CDR2 SVGEGT. This CDR3 is built from 14 residues. V was pared by 8 bases and J by 4 bases, with 7 bases of the junction left unmatched. CDR3 DNA: TGTGCCAGCGAACAGGGGGCTGTCGCAGATACGCAGTATTTT. It codes for CASEQGAVADTQYF.

V usage is TRBV19 and J usage is TRBJ1-1; D is perhaps TRBD1 (5 bases). The CDR3 is made up of 15 amino acids. Germline V gene sequence: CDR1 LNHDA, CDR2 SQIVND (reference sequence). V was pared by 7 bases and J by 2 bases, with 17 bases between. The CDR3 spells CASILSFGANTEAFF. As DNA, the CDR3 is TGTGCCAGTATCCTTTCCTTCGGGGCCAACACTGAAGCTTTCTTT.

V gene TRBV24-1 combines with J gene TRBJ1-2; maybe TRBD1 (6 bases). CDR1 is KGHDR, CDR2 SFDVKD, per germline. This CDR3 is 16 amino acids long. V shed 5 bases and J shed 6 bases, with 21 bases lying between them. The CDR3 spells CATSGYTQGNSDGYTF. CDR3 DNA sequence: TGTGCCACCAGTGGCTATACTCAGGGGAACTCGGATGGCTACACCTTC.

The V and J genes are TRBV4-1 and TRBJ2-2; D might be TRBD1 (6 bases). V gave up 4 bases and J gave up 6 bases, with 15 bases separating them. CDR3 length: 15 residues. Per the germline V gene, CDR1 is MGHRA and CDR2 is YSYEKL. CDR3 loop: CASSPVPGGSGELFF. The DNA for the CDR3 is TGCGCCAGCAGCCCGGTTCCTGGGGGCTCCGGGGAGCTGTTTTTT.

Ten or more counts support this clonotype. V and J are TRBV7-9 and TRBJ2-5; no firm D call. The CDR3 extends over 12 amino acids. Per germline, CDR1 SEHNR and CDR2 FQNEAQ (reference sequence). V gave up 1 base and J gave up 5 bases, with 5 bases separating them. This CDR3 reads CASSLVDETQYF. CDR3 in DNA: TGTGCCAGCAGCTTAGTCGATGAGACCCAGTACTTC.

This clonotype occurred many times. The chain recombines TRBV2 with TRBJ2-1, with TRBD2 matching 7 bases. The CDR3 consists of 18 residues. Trimming took 6 bases from V and 4 from J; bases not matched to a gene: 18. Germline-derived CDR1 and CDR2 are SNHLY and FYNNEI. CDR3 coding DNA: TGTGCCAGCAGGGGGGGAGGACTAGGAGGATTCCTTTACAATGAGCAGTTCTTC. This sequence encodes CASRGGGLGGFLYNEQFF.

The chain uses TRBV19 and TRBJ1-1, with D unresolved. This CDR3 is 14 amino acids long. V was cut by 3 bases and J by 3 bases, with 11 bases left in between. Per germline, CDR1 LNHDA and CDR2 SQIVND (reference sequence). CDR3 sequence (DNA): TGTGCCAGTAGTATTCTGGTCGGGGACACTGAAGCTTTCTTT. Residues: CASSILVGDTEAFF.

This clonotype was detected a few times. Mismatch with germline at one junction end may stem from a read error. This chain connects TRBV28 to TRBJ2-1, with no clear D. Looked up from germline, CDR1 is MDHEN and CDR2 is SYDVKM. There are 14 residues in the CDR3. In DNA, the CDR3 is TGTGCCAACAGTAACGGGCGCCTTAACAATGAGCAGTTCTTC. Protein: CANSNGRLNNEQFF.

The J gene is TRBJ2-1, the V gene TRBV19; the match to TRBD1 covers 8 bases. The ends lost 2 bases at V and 6 bases at J; junction bases unmatched: 3. This CDR3 spans 14 amino acids. CDR1 is LNHDA, CDR2 SQIVND, per germline (reference sequence). The CDR3 DNA follows: TGTGCCAGTAGTATAACAGGGGGAACCAATGAGCAGTTCTTC. Translating gives CASSITGGTNEQFF. The variable domain in full, with the rest retrieved from reference TRBV19 and TRBJ2-1, is DGGITQSPKYLFRKEGQNVTLSCEQNLNHDAMYWYRQDPGQGLRLIYYSQIVNDFQKGDIAEGYSVSREKKESFPLTVTSAQKNPTAFYLCASSITGGTNEQFFGPGTRLTVL.

CDR3 sequence: CSASPRQGVGETQYF. DNA of the CDR3: TGCAGTGCTAGTCCCCGGCAGGGAGTGGGAGAGACCCAGTACTTC. The chain uses TRBV20-1 and TRBJ2-5, with D perhaps TRBD1 or TRBD2 (5 bases each). Germline CDR1 and CDR2: DFQATT and SNEGSKA (reference sequence). The V end lost 3 bases, the J end lost 4 bases, and 18 bases lay between the germline ends. The CDR3 runs to 15 residues.

This clonotype was detected only a few times. The chain uses TRBV4-2 and TRBJ1-1, with a possible D match to TRBD1 (5 bases). The CDR3 is made up of 17 amino acids. Per germline, CDR1 LGHNA and CDR2 YNFKEQ. V gave up 1 base and J gave up 0 bases, with 15 bases separating them. The CDR3 region is CASSQVQGLSMNTEAFF. CDR3 bases: TGTGCCAGCAGCCAAGTCCAGGGTTTATCGATGAACACTGAAGCTTTCTTT.

This clonotype was recorded at least ten times. The V call is TRBV7-6, the J call TRBJ2-5, with D maybe TRBD2 (6 bases). CDR3 length equals 14 residues. V was shortened by 3 bases and J by 1 base, with 9 bases between the two germline ends. Germline assignment: CDR1 SGHVS and CDR2 FNYEAQ. The CDR3 DNA sequence: TGTGCCAGCAGCTTTGGGACTGTCCAAGAGACCCAGTACTTC. This sequence encodes CASSFGTVQETQYF.

Comments on this clonotype: Germline is not matched at one junction end, which may reflect a read error. This sequence joins TRBV5-1 and TRBJ2-7; 9 bases line up with TRBD2. CDR1 is SGHRS and CDR2 is YFSETQ in the germline V gene. The CDR3 contains 12 residues. In nucleotides, the CDR3 is TGTGCCAGGGGGACTAGCTATTACGAGCAGTACTTC. Translation gives CARGTSYYEQYF.

The V call is TRBV9, the J call TRBJ1-6; D gene unclear. Germline-derived CDR1 and CDR2 are SGDLS and YYNGEE. The CDR3 is made up of 15 amino acids. The V end lost 8 bases, the J end lost 5 bases, and 17 bases lay between the germline ends. DNA for the CDR3: TGTGCCAGTCGGAGGGCCGATAACAATAATTCACCCCTCCACTTT. Residues: CASRRADNNNSPLHF.

The sample holds many counts of this clonotype. The chain links TRBV2 to TRBJ2-7; TRBD2 might be the D (5 bases). Germline loops: CDR1 SNHLY, CDR2 FYNNEI. There are 11 residues in the CDR3. V gave up 5 bases and J gave up 5 bases, with 7 bases separating them. CDR3 in amino acids: CASSMRDEQYF. In DNA, the CDR3 is TGTGCCAGCAGTATGAGGGACGAGCAGTACTTC.